This T cell receptor beta chain is from a study of OX40 agonist ivuxolimab in advanced cancers. The CDR3 spans 15 residues. The V and J ends lost 5 bases and 0 bases, in that order; junction bases with no gene match: 7. In germline, CDR1 is MGHRA, CDR2 YSYEKL. As for this clone: Its antigen is still unknown.

Findings and caveats of the study: Relative to CD4+ cells, CD8+ T cells on average had more expanded clones. Partial responders dosed at 0.1-3.0 mg/kg displayed clonal expansion ranking among the lowest.

The protocol was immunoSEQ multiplex PCR, while the TCRdb copy is restricted to in-frame clones and leaves out a portion. The table shows about 22,000 clones, with approximately 87% occurring only once. The study sampled blood at baseline, cycle 4 day 1, and cycle 7 day 1. The TCR comes from an adult with an advanced solid tumor such as melanoma, head and neck, liver or kidney cancer. This sample comprised CD4+ or CD8+ T cells sorted from blood, obtained in a trial of the OX40 agonist ivuxolimab. This chain links TRBV4-1 with TRBJ2-7; 7 bases agree with TRBD2. The DNA of the CDR3 is TGCGCCAGCAGCAACCTAGCGGAGAGCTCCTACGAGCAGTACTTC. It translates to CASSNLAESSYEQYF.